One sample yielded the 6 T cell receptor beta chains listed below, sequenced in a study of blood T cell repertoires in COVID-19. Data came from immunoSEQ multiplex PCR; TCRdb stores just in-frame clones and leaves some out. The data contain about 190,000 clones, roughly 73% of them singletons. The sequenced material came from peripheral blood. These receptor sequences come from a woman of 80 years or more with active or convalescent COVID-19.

The CDR3 here is CSASTGVAYNEQFF. DNA of the CDR3: TGCAGTGCTAGTACGGGGGTGGCCTACAATGAGCAGTTCTTC. The chain couples TRBV20-1 to TRBJ2-1; D is perhaps TRBD2 (6 bases). V shed 3 bases and J shed 2 bases, with 11 bases lying between them. Germline CDR1 reads DFQATT; CDR2 reads SNEGSKA (reference sequence). This CDR3 contains 14 residues.

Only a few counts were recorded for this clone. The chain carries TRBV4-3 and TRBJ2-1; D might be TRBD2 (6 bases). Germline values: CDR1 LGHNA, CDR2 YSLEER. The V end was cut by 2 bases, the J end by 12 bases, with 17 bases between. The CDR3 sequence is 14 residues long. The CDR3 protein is CASSQRLGGDAQFF. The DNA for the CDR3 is TGCGCCAGCAGCCAACGGCTGGGCGGGGACGCGCAGTTCTTC.

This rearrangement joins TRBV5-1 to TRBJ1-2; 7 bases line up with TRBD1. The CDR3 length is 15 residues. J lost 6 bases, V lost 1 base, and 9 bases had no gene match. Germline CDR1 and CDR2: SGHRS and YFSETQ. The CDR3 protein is CASSLIPGQSNGYTF. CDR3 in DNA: TGCGCCAGCAGCTTGATTCCGGGACAGAGTAATGGCTACACCTTC. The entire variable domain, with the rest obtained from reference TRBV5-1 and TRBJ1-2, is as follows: KAGVTQTPRYLIKTRGQQVTLSCSPISGHRSVSWYQQTPGQGLQFLFEYFSETQRNKGNFPGRFSGRQFSNSRSEMNVSTLELGDSALYLCASSLIPGQSNGYTFGSGTRLTVV.

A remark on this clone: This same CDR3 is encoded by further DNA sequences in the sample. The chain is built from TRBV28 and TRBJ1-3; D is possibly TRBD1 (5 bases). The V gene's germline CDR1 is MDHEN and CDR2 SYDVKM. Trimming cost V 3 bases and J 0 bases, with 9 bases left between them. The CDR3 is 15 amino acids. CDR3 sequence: CASSFGGSSGNTIYF. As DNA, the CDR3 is TGTGCCAGCAGTTTTGGGGGGAGCTCTGGAAACACCATATATTTT.

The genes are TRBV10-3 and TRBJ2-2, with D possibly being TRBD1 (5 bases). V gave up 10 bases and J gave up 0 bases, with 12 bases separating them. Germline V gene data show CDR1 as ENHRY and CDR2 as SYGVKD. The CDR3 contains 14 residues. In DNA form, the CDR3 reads TGTGCCACACGACAGTCCACGAACACCGGGGAGCTGTTTTTT. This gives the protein CATRQSTNTGELFF.

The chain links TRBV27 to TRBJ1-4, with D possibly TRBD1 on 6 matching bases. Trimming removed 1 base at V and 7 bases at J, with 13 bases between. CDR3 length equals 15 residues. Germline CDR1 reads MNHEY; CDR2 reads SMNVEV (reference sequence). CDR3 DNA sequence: TGTGCCAGCAGTTTATATCGGGGGGCGGGTGAAAAACTGTTTTTT. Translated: CASSLYRGAGEKLFF.